This T cell receptor (beta chain) was obtained from a study of breast tumors, draining lymph nodes, adjacent tissues. Study-wide findings and caveats: Data fit most tumor T cells coming from lymph node, expanding in tumor. Tumor T cell lymph node origin was a supported hypothesis, not proven. Luminal-like breast cancer showed significantly greater tumor-nontumor repertoire similarity than basal-like breast cancer did. Tumors had less TCR diversity than lymph nodes, more than nontumor tissue.

Germline values: CDR1 SGHTA, CDR2 FQGNSA. V lost 1 base, J lost 6 bases, and 10 bases lay in between. This CDR3 is built from 14 residues. There are many counts of this clonotype. Its antigen is still unknown. Samples came from axillary lymph nodes draining the breast cancer. In TCRdb, the multiplex PCR reads were re-called with MiXCR into one record per CDR3 protein. In the table there are under 85,000 distinct CDR3 sequences, under 25% of which are singletons. The J gene is TRBJ2-1, the V gene TRBV7-2; no firm D call. The sequenced sample consisted of axillary lymph node tissue. The origin of this receptor is a female donor with breast cancer. Some clones in this sample may be carry-over from other donors' samples. CDR3 sequence (DNA): TGTGCCAGCAGCTTAGTGTTGGCTAGCAATGAGCAGTTCTTC. This gives the protein CASSLVLASNEQFF.